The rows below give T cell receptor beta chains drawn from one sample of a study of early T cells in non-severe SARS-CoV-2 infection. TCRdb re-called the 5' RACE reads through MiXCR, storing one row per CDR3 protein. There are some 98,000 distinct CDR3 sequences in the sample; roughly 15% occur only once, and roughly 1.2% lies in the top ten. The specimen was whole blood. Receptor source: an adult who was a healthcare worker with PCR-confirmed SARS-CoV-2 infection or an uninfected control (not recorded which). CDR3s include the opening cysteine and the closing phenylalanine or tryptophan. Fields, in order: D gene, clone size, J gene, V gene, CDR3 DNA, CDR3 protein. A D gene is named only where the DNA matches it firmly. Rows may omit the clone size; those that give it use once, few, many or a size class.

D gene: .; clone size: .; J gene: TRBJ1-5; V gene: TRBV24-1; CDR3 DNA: TGTGCCACCAGTGACCGGTACCCGGGTCAGCCCCAGCATTTT; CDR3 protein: CATSDRYPGQPQHF
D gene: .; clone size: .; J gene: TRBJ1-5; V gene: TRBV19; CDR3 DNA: TGTGCCAGTAGATCGTTTTCAGGCAGGCACAATCAGCCCCAGCATTTT; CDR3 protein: CASRSFSGRHNQPQHF
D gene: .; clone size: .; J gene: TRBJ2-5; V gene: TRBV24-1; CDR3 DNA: TGTGCCACCAGTGATTTGCACCCAGGGAAGGAGACCCAGTACTTC; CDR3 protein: CATSDLHPGKETQYF
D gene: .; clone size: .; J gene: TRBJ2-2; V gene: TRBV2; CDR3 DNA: TGTGCCAGCATCCGTCACGGGGAGCTGTTTTTT; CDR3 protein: CASIRHGELFF
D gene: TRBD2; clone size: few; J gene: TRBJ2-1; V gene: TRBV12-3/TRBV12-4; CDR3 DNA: TGTGCCATCTATCGACTAGCGGGGGGGAGACATGAGCAGTTCTTC; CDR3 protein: CAIYRLAGGRHEQFF
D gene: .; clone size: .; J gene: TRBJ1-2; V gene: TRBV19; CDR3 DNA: TGTGCCAGTAGGATCAGTGATCAAAAGTTCTATGGCTACACCTTC; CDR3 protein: CASRISDQKFYGYTF
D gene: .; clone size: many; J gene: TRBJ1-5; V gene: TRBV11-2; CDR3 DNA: TGTGCCAGCAGCTTAGACAGGGAAGAGGCTCAGCCCCAGCATTTT; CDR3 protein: CASSLDREEAQPQHF
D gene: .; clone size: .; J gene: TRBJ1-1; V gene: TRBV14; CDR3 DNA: TGTGCCAGCAGCCACTCACAGGGAGGGCGAACTGAAGCTTTCTTT; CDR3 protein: CASSHSQGGRTEAFF
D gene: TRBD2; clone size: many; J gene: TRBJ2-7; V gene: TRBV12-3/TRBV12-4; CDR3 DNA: TGTGCCAGCTTAAAGCGGGGGAGCTCCTACGAGCAGTACTTC; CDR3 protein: CASLKRGSSYEQYF
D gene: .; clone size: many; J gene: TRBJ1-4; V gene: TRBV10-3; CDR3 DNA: TGTGCCATCAGTGAGGGCCCTAATGAAAAACTGTTTTTT; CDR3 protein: CAISEGPNEKLFF
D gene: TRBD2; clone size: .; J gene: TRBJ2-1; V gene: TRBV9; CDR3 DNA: TGTGCCAGCAGCGTAGGAGGCAGCGGGAGTGGTGAGCAGTTCTTC; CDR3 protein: CASSVGGSGSGEQFF
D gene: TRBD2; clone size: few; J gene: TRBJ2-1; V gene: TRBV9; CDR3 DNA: TGTGCCAGCAGCGCCAGTGGGAGCGGGGGGGCCAATGAGCAGTTCTTC; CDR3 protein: CASSASGSGGANEQFF
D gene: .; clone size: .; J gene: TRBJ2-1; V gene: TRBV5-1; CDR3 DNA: TGCGCCAGCAGCTTGGGACAGGGTGGGACTACCTACAATGAGCAGTTCTTC; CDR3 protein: CASSLGQGGTTYNEQFF
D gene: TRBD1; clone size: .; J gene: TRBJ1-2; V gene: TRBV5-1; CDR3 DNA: TGCGCCAGCAGCTTGGGACAGGGGGCGATTAGTGGCTACACCTTC; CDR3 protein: CASSLGQGAISGYTF
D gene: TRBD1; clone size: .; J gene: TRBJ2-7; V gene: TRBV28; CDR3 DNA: TGTGCCAGCAGTCCAGACAGGGATTTCTCCTACGAGCAGTACTTC; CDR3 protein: CASSPDRDFSYEQYF
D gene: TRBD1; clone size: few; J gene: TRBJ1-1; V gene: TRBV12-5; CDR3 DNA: TGTGCTAGTGGTACTCCTCAGGGGGCTGAAGCTTTCTTT; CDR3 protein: CASGTPQGAEAFF
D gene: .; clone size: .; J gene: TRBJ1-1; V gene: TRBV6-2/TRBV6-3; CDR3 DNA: TGTGCCAGCAGTTACGAGACACACACTGAAGCTTTCTTT; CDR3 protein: CASSYETHTEAFF
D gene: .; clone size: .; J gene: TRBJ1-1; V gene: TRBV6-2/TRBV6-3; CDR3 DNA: TGTGCCAGCATGCGGGACACATACACTGAAGCTTTCTTT; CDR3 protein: CASMRDTYTEAFF
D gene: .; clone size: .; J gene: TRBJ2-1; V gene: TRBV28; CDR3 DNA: TGTGCCAGCAGTACCCAAGTTGCTAGCTACAATGAGCAGTTCTTC; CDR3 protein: CASSTQVASYNEQFF
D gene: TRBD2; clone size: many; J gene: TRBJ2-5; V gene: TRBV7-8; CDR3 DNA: TGTGCCAGCAGCCCCGGGACTAGCGGGTCCCAAGAGACCCAGTACTTC; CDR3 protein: CASSPGTSGSQETQYF
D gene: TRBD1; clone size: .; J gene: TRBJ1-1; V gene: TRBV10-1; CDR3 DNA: TGCGCCAGCAGTGTGGACAGGGGGCAGCTGGATGAAGCTTTCTTT; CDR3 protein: CASSVDRGQLDEAFF